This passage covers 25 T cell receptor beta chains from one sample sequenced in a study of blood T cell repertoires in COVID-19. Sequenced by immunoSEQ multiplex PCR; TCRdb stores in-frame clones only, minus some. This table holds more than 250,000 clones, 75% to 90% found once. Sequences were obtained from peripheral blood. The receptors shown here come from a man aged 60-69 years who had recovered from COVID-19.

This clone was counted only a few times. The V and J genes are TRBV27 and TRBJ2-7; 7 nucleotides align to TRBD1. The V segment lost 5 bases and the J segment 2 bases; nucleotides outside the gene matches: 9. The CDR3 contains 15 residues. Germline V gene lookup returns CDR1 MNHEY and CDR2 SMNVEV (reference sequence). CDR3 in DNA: TGTGCCAGCAGTCCCCAAACAGGGGCCCCCTACGAGCAGTACTTC. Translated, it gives CASSPQTGAPYEQYF.

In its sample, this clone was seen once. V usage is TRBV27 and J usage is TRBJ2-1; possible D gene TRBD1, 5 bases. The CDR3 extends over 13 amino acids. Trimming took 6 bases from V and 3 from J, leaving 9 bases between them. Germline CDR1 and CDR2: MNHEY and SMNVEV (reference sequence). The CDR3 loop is CASRTAYYNEQFF. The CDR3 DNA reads TGTGCCAGCAGGACAGCGTACTACAATGAGCAGTTCTTC.

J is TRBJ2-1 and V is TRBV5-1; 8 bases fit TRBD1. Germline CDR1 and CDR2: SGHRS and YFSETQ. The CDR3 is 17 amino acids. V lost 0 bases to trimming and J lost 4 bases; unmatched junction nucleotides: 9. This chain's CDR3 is CASSLVARTGQYNEQFF. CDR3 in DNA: TGCGCCAGCAGCTTGGTCGCCCGGACAGGGCAATACAATGAGCAGTTCTTC.

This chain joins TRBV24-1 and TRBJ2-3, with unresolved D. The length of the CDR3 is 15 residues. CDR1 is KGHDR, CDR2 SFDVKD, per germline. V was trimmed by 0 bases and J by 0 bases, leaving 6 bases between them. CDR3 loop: CATSDLARSTDTQYF. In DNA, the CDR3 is TGTGCCACCAGTGATTTGGCCAGGAGCACAGATACGCAGTATTTT.

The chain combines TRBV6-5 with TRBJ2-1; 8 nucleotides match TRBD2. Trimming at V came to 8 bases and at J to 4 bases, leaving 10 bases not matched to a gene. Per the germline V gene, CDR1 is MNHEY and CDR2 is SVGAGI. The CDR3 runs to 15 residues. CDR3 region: CASVAPGGQYNEQFF. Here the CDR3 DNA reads TGTGCCAGCGTCGCCCCGGGAGGGCAATACAATGAGCAGTTCTTC.

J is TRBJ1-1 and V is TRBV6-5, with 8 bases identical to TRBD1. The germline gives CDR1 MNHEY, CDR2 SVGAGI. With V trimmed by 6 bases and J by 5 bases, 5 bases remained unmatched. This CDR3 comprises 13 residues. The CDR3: CASSRGPETEAFF. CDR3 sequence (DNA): TGTGCCAGCAGCAGGGGGCCGGAGACTGAAGCTTTCTTT.

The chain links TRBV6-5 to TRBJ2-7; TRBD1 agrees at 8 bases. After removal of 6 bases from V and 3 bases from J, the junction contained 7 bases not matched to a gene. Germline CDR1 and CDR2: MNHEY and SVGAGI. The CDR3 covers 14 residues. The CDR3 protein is CASSKDRGHYEQYF. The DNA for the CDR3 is TGTGCCAGCAGCAAAGACAGGGGACACTACGAGCAGTACTTC.

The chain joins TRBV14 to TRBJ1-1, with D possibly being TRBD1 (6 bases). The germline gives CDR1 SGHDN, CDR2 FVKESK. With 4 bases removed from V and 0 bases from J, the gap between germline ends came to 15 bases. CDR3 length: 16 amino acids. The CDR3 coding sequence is TGTGCCAGCAGCCCCAATTTGGGGGCCGTGAACACTGAAGCTTTCTTT. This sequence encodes CASSPNLGAVNTEAFF.

CDR3 coding DNA: TGTGCCAGTAGTACCCTACAGGGGGCTAACACTGAAGCTTTCTTT. Translated, it gives CASSTLQGANTEAFF. This chain joins TRBV19 and TRBJ1-1; TRBD1 agrees at 9 bases. CDR3 length equals 15 residues. Germline lookup yields CDR1 LNHDA and CDR2 SQIVND (reference sequence). V lost 4 bases to trimming and J lost 2 bases; unmatched junction nucleotides: 5. The full variable domain, with the rest looked up from reference TRBV19 and TRBJ1-1, is DGGITQSPKYLFRKEGQNVTLSCEQNLNHDAMYWYRQDPGQGLRLIYYSQIVNDFQKGDIAEGYSVSREKKESFPLTVTSAQKNPTAFYLCASSTLQGANTEAFFGQGTRLTVV.

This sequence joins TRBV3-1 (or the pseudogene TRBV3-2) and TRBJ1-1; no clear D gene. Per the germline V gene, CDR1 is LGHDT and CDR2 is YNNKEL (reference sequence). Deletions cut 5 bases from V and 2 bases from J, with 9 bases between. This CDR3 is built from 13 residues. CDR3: CASSYQTNTEAFF. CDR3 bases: TGTGCCAGCAGCTATCAGACAAACACTGAAGCTTTCTTT.

CDR3 DNA sequence: TGTGCCAGCTCACAGGGACAGGAGGGCTTGATCGGTGAGCAGTTCTTC. Translating it yields CASSQGQEGLIGEQFF. J is TRBJ2-1 and V is TRBV18; 8 bases map to TRBD1. The CDR3 loop spans 16 amino acids. CDR1 and CDR2 from the germline V gene are KGHSH and LQKENI. Trimming at V came to 4 bases and at J to 9 bases, leaving 14 bases not matched to a gene.

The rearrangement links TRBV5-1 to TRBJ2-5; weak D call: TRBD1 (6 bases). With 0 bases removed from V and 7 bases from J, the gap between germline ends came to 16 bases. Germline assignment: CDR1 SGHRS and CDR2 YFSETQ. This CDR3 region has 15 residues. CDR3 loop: CASSLADSPEGTQYF. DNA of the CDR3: TGCGCCAGCAGCTTGGCGGACAGCCCTGAGGGGACCCAGTACTTC. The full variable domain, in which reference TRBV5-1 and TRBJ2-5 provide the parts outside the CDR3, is KAGVTQTPRYLIKTRGQQVTLSCSPISGHRSVSWYQQTPGQGLQFLFEYFSETQRNKGNFPGRFSGRQFSNSRSEMNVSTLELGDSALYLCASSLADSPEGTQYFGPGTRLLVL.

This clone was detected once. The CDR3 sequence: CASSSRTGTGGNTGELFF. For the CDR3, the DNA is TGTGCCAGCAGCTCCAGAACCGGGACAGGGGGAAACACCGGGGAGCTGTTTTTT. This chain links TRBV7-6 with TRBJ2-2, with 11 bases fitting TRBD1. The CDR3 has 18 amino acids. V was clipped by 4 bases and J by 2 bases; unmatched bases: 9. The germline gives CDR1 SGHVS, CDR2 FNYEAQ.

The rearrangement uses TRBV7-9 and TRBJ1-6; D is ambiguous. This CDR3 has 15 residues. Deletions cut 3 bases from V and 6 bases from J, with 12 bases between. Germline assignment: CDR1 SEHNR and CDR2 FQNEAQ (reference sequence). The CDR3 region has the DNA TGTGCCAGCAGCTTCCCGGGAGCCATTAATTCACCCCTCCACTTT. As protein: CASSFPGAINSPLHF. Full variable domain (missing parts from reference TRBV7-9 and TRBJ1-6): DTGVSQNPRHKITKRGQNVTFRCDPISEHNRLYWYRQTLGQGPEFLTYFQNEAQLEKSRLLSDRFSAERPKGSFSTLEIQRTEQGDSAMYLCASSFPGAINSPLHFGNGTRLTVT.

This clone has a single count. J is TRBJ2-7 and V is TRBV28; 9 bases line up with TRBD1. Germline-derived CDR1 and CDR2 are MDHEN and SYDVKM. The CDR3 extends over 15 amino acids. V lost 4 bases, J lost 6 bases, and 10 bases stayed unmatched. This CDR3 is CASSSPGTGSPEQYF. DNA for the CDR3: TGTGCCAGCAGTTCCCCCGGGACAGGGTCTCCCGAGCAGTACTTC. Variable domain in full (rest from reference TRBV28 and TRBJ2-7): DVKVTQSSRYLVKRTGEKVFLECVQDMDHENMFWYRQDPGLGLRLIYFSYDVKMKEKGDIPEGYSVSREKKERFSLILESASTNQTSMYLCASSSPGTGSPEQYFGPGTRLTVT.

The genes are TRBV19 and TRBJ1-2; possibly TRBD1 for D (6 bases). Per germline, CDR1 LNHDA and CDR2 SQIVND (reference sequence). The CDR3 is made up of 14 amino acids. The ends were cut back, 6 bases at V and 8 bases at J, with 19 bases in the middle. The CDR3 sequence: CASSHAQGKRGYTF. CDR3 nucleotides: TGTGCCAGTAGCCATGCCCAGGGGAAGAGAGGCTACACCTTC.

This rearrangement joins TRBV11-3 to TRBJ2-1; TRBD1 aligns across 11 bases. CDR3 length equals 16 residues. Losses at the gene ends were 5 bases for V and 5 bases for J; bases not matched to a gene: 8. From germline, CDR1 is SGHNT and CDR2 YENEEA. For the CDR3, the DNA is TGTGCCAGCAGCAGCCGGGACAGGGGGATAAACAATGAGCAGTTCTTC. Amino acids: CASSSRDRGINNEQFF.

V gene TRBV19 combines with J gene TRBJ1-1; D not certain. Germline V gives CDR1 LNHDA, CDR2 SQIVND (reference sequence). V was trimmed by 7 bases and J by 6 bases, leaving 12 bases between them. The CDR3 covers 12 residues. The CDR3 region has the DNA TGTGCCAGTAACCGGGGTCGTGCTGAAGCTTTCTTT. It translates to CASNRGRAEAFF. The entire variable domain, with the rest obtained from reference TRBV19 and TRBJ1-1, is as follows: DGGITQSPKYLFRKEGQNVTLSCEQNLNHDAMYWYRQDPGQGLRLIYYSQIVNDFQKGDIAEGYSVSREKKESFPLTVTSAQKNPTAFYLCASNRGRAEAFFGQGTRLTVV.

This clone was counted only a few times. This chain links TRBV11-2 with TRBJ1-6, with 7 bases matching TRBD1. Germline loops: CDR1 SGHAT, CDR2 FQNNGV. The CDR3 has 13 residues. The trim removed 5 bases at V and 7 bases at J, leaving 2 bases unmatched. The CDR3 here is CASSPTGNSPLHF. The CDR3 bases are TGTGCCAGCAGCCCGACAGGGAATTCACCCCTCCACTTT.

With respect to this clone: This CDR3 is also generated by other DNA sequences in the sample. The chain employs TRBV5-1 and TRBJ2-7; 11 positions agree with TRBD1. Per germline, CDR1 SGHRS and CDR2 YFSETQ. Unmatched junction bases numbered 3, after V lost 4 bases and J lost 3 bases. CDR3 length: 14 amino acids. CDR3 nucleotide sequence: TGCGCCAGCAGCCTGGGACAGGGGGGCTACGAGCAGTACTTC. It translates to CASSLGQGGYEQYF.

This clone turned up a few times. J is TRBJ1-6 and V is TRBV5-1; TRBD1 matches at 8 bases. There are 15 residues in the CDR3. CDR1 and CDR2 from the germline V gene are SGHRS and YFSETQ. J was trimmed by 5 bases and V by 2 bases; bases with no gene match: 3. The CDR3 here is CASSFQGANNSPLHF. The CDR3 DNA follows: TGCGCCAGCAGCTTCCAGGGGGCCAATAATTCACCCCTCCACTTT.

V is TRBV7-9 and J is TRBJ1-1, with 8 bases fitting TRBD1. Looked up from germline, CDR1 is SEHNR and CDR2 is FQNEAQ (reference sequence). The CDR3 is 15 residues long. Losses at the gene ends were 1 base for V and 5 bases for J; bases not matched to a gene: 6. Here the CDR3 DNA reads TGTGCCAGCAGCTTAGTGGCAGGGGGCGGAACTGAAGCTTTCTTT. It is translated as CASSLVAGGGTEAFF.

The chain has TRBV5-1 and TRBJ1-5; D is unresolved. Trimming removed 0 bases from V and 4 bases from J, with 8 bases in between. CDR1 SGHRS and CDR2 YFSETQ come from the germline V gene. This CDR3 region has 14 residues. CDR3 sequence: CASSLVPENQPQHF. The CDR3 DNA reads TGCGCCAGCAGCTTGGTGCCAGAAAATCAGCCCCAGCATTTT. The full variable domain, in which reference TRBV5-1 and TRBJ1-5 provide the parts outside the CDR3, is KAGVTQTPRYLIKTRGQQVTLSCSPISGHRSVSWYQQTPGQGLQFLFEYFSETQRNKGNFPGRFSGRQFSNSRSEMNVSTLELGDSALYLCASSLVPENQPQHFGDGTRLSIL.

This CDR3 is CASSYQGGLRSGYTF. CDR3 DNA: TGTGCCAGCAGTTACCAAGGGGGCCTGCGTAGTGGCTACACCTTC. This chain links TRBV6-5 with TRBJ1-2; the match to TRBD1 covers 7 bases. The ends lost 2 bases at V and 7 bases at J; junction bases unmatched: 10. In germline, CDR1 is MNHEY, CDR2 SVGAGI. The CDR3 covers 15 residues.

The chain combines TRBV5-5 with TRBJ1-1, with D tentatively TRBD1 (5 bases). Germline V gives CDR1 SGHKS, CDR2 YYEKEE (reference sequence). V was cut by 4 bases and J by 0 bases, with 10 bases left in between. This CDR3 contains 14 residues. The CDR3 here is CASSRGEVNTEAFF. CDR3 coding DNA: TGTGCCAGCAGCCGGGGGGAGGTGAACACTGAAGCTTTCTTT.